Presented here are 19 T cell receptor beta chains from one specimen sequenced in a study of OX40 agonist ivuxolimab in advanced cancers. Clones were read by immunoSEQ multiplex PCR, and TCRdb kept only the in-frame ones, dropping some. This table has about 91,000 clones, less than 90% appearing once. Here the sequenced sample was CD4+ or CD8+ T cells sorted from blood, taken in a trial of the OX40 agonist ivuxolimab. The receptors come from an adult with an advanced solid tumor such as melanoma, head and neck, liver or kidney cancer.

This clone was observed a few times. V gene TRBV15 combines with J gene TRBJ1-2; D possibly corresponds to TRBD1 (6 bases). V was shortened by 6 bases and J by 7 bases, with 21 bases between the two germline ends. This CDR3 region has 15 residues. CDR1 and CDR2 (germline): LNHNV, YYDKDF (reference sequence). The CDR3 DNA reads TGTGCCACCAGTTCCGAACCTAACAGGGCCTCTGGCTACACCTTC. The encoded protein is CATSSEPNRASGYTF.

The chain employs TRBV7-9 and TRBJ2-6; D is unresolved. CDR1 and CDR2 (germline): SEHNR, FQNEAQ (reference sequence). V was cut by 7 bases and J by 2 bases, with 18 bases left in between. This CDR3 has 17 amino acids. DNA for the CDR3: TGTGCCAGCACCAAGTCGGCAATCACCACTGGGGCCAACGTCCTGACTTTC. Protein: CASTKSAITTGANVLTF.

The CDR3 sequence is CASSPEQGWVSQETQYF. In DNA, the CDR3 is TGTGCCAGCTCACCCGAGCAGGGTTGGGTGTCCCAAGAGACCCAGTACTTC. The chain recombines TRBV18 with TRBJ2-5; D possibly corresponds to TRBD1 (5 bases). Looked up from germline, CDR1 is KGHSH and CDR2 is LQKENI. The V and J ends lost 3 bases and 1 base respectively, with 18 bases between them. This CDR3 comprises 17 residues.

CDR3 coding DNA: TGTGCCAGCAGTCTCCGACAGGGAAGCGAGCAGTACGTC. Translating gives CASSLRQGSEQYV. The chain is built from TRBV6-5 and TRBJ2-7; 7 nucleotides align to TRBD1. V lost 5 bases, J lost 6 bases, and 7 bases stayed unmatched. The CDR3 consists of 13 residues. CDR1 and CDR2 (germline): MNHEY, SVGAGI.

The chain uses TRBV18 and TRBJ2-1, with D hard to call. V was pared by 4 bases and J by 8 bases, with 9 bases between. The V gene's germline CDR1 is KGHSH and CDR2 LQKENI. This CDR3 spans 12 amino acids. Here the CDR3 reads CASSRGGDEQFF. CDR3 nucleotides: TGTGCCAGCTCACGCGGCGGCGATGAGCAGTTCTTC. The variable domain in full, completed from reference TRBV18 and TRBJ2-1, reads NAGVMQNPRHLVRRRGQEARLRCSPMKGHSHVYWYRQLPEEGLKFMVYLQKENIIDESGMPKERFSAEFPKEGPSILRIQQVVRGDSAAYFCASSRGGDEQFFGPGTRLTVL.

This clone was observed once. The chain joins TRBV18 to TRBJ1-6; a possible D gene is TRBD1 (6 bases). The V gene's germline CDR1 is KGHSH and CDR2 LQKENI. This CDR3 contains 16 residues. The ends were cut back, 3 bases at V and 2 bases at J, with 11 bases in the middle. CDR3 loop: CASSPLQGPYNSPLHF. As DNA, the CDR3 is TGTGCCAGCTCACCCCTACAGGGACCCTATAATTCACCCCTCCACTTT.

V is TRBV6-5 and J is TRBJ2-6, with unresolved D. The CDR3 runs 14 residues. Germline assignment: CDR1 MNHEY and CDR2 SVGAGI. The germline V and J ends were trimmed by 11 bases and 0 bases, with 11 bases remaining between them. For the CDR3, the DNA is TGTGCCCTTGCTAGGGACTCTGGGGCCAACGTCCTGACTTTC. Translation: CALARDSGANVLTF.

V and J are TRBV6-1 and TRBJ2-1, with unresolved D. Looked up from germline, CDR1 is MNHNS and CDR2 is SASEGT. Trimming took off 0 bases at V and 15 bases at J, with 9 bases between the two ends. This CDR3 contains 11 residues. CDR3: CASSEASAGFF. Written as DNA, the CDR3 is TGTGCCAGCAGTGAAGCTTCCGCTGGGTTCTTC.

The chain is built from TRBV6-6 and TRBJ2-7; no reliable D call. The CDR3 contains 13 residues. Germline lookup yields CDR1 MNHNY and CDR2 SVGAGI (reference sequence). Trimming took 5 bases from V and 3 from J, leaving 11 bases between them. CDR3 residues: CASSLQEDYEQYF. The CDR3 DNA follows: TGTGCCAGCAGTCTCCAAGAGGACTACGAGCAGTACTTC.

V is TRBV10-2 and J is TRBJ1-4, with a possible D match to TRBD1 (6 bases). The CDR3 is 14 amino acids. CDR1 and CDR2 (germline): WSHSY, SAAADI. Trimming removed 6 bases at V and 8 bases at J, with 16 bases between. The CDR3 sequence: CASRGPSQGEKLFF. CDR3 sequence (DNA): TGCGCCAGCAGGGGCCCGAGCCAGGGGGAAAAACTGTTTTTT.

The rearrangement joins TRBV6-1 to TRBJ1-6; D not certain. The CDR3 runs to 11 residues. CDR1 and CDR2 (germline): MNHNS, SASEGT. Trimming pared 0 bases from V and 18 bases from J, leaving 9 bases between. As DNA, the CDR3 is TGTGCCAGCAGTGAAGCGGGCGCCCCCCACTTT. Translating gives CASSEAGAPHF.

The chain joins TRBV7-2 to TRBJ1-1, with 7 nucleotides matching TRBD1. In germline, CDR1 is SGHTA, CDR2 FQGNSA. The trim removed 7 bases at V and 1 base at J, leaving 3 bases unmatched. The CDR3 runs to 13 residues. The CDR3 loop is CASNNRGNTEAFF. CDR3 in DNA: TGTGCCAGCAACAACAGGGGGAACACTGAAGCTTTCTTT.

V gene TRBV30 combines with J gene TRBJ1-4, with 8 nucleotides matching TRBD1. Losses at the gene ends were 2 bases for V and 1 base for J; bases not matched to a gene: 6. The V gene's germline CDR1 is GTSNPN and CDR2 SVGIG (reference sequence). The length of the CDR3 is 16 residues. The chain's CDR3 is CAWSQPTGGTNEKLFF. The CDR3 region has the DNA TGTGCCTGGAGTCAACCTACAGGGGGAACTAATGAAAAACTGTTTTTT. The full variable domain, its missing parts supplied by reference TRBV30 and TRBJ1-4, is SQTIHQWPATLVQPVGSPLSLECTVEGTSNPNLYWYRQAAGRGLQLLFYSVGIGQISSEVPQNLSASRPQDRQFILSSKKLLLSDSGFYLCAWSQPTGGTNEKLFFGSGTQLSVL.

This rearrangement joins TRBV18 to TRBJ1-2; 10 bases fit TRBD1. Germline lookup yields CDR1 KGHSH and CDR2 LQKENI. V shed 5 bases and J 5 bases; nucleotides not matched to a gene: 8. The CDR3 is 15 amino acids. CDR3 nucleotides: TGTGCCAGCTCAGCCTCATCGGGACAGGGGTATGGCTACACCTTC. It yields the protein CASSASSGQGYGYTF.

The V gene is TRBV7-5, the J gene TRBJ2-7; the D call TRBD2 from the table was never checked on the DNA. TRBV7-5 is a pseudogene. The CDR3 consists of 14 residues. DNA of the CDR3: TGTGTCAGAAGCAGACTTGGAGAAGGCGGCGAGCAGTACGTC. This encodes CVRSRLGEGGEQYV.

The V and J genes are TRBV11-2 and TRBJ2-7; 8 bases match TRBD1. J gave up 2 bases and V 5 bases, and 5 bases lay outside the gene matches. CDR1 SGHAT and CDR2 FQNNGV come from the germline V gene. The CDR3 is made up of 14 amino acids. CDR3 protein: CASSTGTGTYEQYF. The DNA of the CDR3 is TGTGCCAGCAGCACCGGGACAGGTACCTACGAGCAGTACTTC.

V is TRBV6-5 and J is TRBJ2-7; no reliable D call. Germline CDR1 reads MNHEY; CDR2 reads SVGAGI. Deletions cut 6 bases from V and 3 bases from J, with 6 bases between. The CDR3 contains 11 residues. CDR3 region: CASRQHYEQYF. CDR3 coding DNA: TGTGCCAGCAGACAGCACTACGAGCAGTACTTC.

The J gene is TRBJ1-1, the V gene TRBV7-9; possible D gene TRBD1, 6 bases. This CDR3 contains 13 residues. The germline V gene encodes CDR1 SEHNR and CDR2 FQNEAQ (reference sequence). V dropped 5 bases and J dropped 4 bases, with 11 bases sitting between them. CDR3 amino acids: CASSRGASTEAFF. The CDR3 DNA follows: TGTGCCAGCAGCCGGGGGGCCAGCACTGAAGCTTTCTTT.

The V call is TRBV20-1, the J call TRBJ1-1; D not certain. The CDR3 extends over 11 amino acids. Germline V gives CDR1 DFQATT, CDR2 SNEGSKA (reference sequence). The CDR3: CSGNMNTEAFF. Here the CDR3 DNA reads TGCAGCGGGAATATGAACACTGAAGCTTTCTTT.